This T cell receptor beta chain emerged from a study of blood T cell repertoires in COVID-19. The CDR3 is 14 amino acids. The ends lost 7 bases at V and 5 bases at J; junction bases unmatched: 8. Germline-derived CDR1 and CDR2 are SNHLY and FYNNEI. Generated by immunoSEQ multiplex PCR, the TCRdb table keeps only in-frame clones and is missing some. This repertoire shows 180,000 or so clones, 70% to 90% found once; its top ten account for around 9.9%. Sequenced: peripheral blood. The chain is built from TRBV2 and TRBJ2-3; 8 nucleotides match TRBD2. This sequence was found in a human donor with active or convalescent COVID-19. The donor label of this sample is uncertain. DNA for the CDR3: TGTGCCAGCACCCCCGGGACTAGTCAAGATACGCAGTATTTT. Its translation is CASTPGTSQDTQYF.